This section outlines one T cell receptor (beta chain) sequence together with its context. Its specificity is unknown. CDR3 length equals 16 residues. Trimming took 1 base from V and 1 from J, leaving 11 bases between them. CDR1 LNHNV and CDR2 YYDKDF come from the germline V gene (reference sequence). This entry comes from a study of T cell repertoires in cytomegalovirus infection. The overall study: Use of recently identified HLA-C-restricted and well-studied HLA-B-restricted CMV epitopes was part of the study. It can be stated that public TCR beta signatures indicated CMV infection as well as a matching HLA type.

TCRdb reanalysed the reads using MiXCR and keeps one entry per CDR3 protein. The table lists approximately 910,000 distinct CDR3 sequences, approximately 30% of them singletons, with around an eighth in the top ten. Study observations and caveats: CMV carriers having the relevant HLA were flagged by cumulative public TCR beta family frequency. HLA-C-restricted CMV clonotypes gave the most frequent clonotype in two of eight donors.

This rearrangement joins TRBV15 to TRBJ2-1; no definite D call. Sequenced here: cultured CD8+ T cells from PBMCs, sampled from culture after CMV antigen stimulation. The origin of this receptor is a human donor in good health (CMV status not recorded). Some clones in this sample may be carry-over from other donors' samples. The CDR3 nucleotides read TGTGCCACCAGCAGAGTGGAGAGACGTTCCTACAATGAGCAGTTCTTC. Protein: CATSRVERRSYNEQFF.